These 8 T cell receptor beta chains share one sample of origin, sequenced in a study of blood T cell repertoires in COVID-19. Clones were sequenced by immunoSEQ multiplex PCR, and TCRdb holds only the in-frame ones, with some missing. Of approximately 310,000 clones in the sample, 85% are singletons; the top ten hold around 1.8%. The sample taken for sequencing was PBMCs or T cells enriched from blood (not recorded which). The receptor set was obtained from a woman in her twenties or thirties who had been exposed to COVID-19.

The chain couples TRBV28 to TRBJ1-3, with 7 bases lining up with TRBD1. CDR1 is MDHEN, CDR2 SYDVKM, per germline. The CDR3 sequence is 12 residues long. Unmatched junction bases numbered 2, after V lost 7 bases and J lost 5 bases. Written as DNA, the CDR3 is TGTGCCAGCACGACAGGGAGAAACACCATATATTTT. It specifies CASTTGRNTIYF.

V and J are TRBV5-4 and TRBJ1-1, with 7 bases lining up with TRBD1. CDR3 length equals 15 residues. CDR1 is SGHNT and CDR2 is YYREEE in the germline V gene (reference sequence). The V gene end was trimmed by 4 bases and the J gene end by 0 bases; junction bases not matched to a gene: 6. The CDR3 region has the DNA TGTGCCAGCAGCCCCCCGACAGGGTTGAACACTGAAGCTTTCTTT. The encoded protein is CASSPPTGLNTEAFF.

The V and J genes are TRBV4-3 and TRBJ1-4, with D possibly being TRBD1 (5 bases). The V end lost 0 bases, the J end lost 13 bases, and 15 bases lay between the germline ends. The germline CDR1 and CDR2 sequences are LGHNA and YSLEER. The CDR3 has 14 amino acids. This CDR3 reads CASSQESGAAGLFF. CDR3 coding DNA: TGCGCCAGCAGCCAAGAAAGCGGGGCCGCAGGACTGTTTTTT.

The chain is built from TRBV5-6 and TRBJ1-4; 9 bases are a match to TRBD1. Germline CDR1 reads SGHDT; CDR2 reads YYEEEE. The CDR3 has 15 residues. J lost 5 bases, V lost 4 bases, and 6 bases had no gene match. The CDR3 region is CASSASGTGNEKLFF. In nucleotides, the CDR3 is TGTGCCAGCAGCGCTTCCGGGACAGGGAATGAAAAACTGTTTTTT.

The CDR3 coding sequence is TGTGCCAGTAGTATCACGGGGGGAACTAACTATGGCTACACCTTC. This translates into CASSITGGTNYGYTF. The chain carries TRBV19 and TRBJ1-2; D possibly corresponds to TRBD1 (5 bases). Germline assignment: CDR1 LNHDA and CDR2 SQIVND (reference sequence). Trimming stripped 3 bases from V and 0 bases from J, with 11 bases between. The CDR3 has 15 residues. Variable domain in full (rest from reference TRBV19 and TRBJ1-2): DGGITQSPKYLFRKEGQNVTLSCEQNLNHDAMYWYRQDPGQGLRLIYYSQIVNDFQKGDIAEGYSVSREKKESFPLTVTSAQKNPTAFYLCASSITGGTNYGYTFGSGTRLTVV.

The gene calls are TRBV30 and TRBJ2-3, with a possible D match to TRBD2 (6 bases). The length of the CDR3 is 15 residues. Trimming shortened V by 4 bases and J by 6 bases, and 20 bases separated the two germline ends. The germline V gene encodes CDR1 GTSNPN and CDR2 SVGIG (reference sequence). The CDR3 reads CAWTGVGRDGDTQYF. CDR3 DNA: TGTGCCTGGACGGGGGTGGGCAGGGACGGCGATACGCAGTATTTT.

This clone was detected only a few times. The rearrangement uses TRBV19 and TRBJ1-2; tentatively, D is TRBD1 (6 bases). Trimming removed 4 bases at V and 0 bases at J, with 9 bases between. CDR3 length equals 14 residues. CDR1 and CDR2 (germline): LNHDA, SQIVND (reference sequence). As DNA, the CDR3 is TGTGCCAGTAGTACGGGACAAACTAACTATGGCTACACCTTC. Amino acid sequence: CASSTGQTNYGYTF.

This clone was counted once. The chain combines TRBV10-3 with TRBJ1-3; 10 bases line up with TRBD1. V lost 8 bases, J lost 3 bases, and 16 bases stayed unmatched. This CDR3 has 18 amino acids. CDR1 ENHRY and CDR2 SYGVKD come from the germline V gene. The DNA of the CDR3 is TGTGCCATCCCCACCACCGCCGGGACAGGGGAAGGTGGAAACACCATATATTTT. Residues: CAIPTTAGTGEGGNTIYF.